Below, 30 T cell receptor beta chains from the same sample are listed, as sequenced in a study of CD8 T cells in Susac syndrome. A quantity of about 0.5 to 1 ug RNA underwent reverse transcription using random hexamers. TCRdb ran MiXCR on the immunoSEQ multiplex PCR reads and lists one entry per CDR3 protein. Of about 130,000 distinct CDR3 sequences in the sample, 90% to 95% were seen once. The specimen was CD4+ T cells from PBMCs. The receptors originated from a human donor in good health.

The J gene is TRBJ2-7, the V gene TRBV28; 9 positions match TRBD2. V gave up 5 bases and J gave up 4 bases; unmatched junction bases: 12. CDR1 is MDHEN and CDR2 is SYDVKM in the germline V gene. The CDR3 runs to 16 residues. The DNA of the CDR3 is TGTGCCAGCAGTCTCCCGGGTAGCGGGAGTTTATACGAGCAGTACTTC. As protein: CASSLPGSGSLYEQYF.

This chain uses TRBV29-1 with TRBJ2-7; 8 nucleotides match TRBD1. CDR3 length: 13 residues. Germline values: CDR1 SQVTM, CDR2 ANQGSEA. V dropped 5 bases and J dropped 2; count of bases not matched to a gene: 5. CDR3 residues: CSVNRGEAYEQYF. In DNA, the CDR3 is TGCAGCGTTAACAGGGGGGAGGCCTACGAGCAGTACTTC.

This clonotype is a singleton in its sample. The V call is TRBV13, the J call TRBJ2-7; perhaps D is TRBD1 or TRBD2 (5 bases each). Trimming took off 1 base at V and 4 bases at J, with 14 bases between the two ends. Germline V gene lookup returns CDR1 PRHDT and CDR2 FYEKMQ (reference sequence). The CDR3 has 15 amino acids. CDR3 residues: CASSLVDTGPYEQYF. The CDR3 DNA reads as TGTGCCAGCAGCTTAGTGGACACGGGACCATACGAGCAGTACTTC.

The chain has TRBV14 and TRBJ2-2; D is possibly TRBD1 (5 bases). The ends were cut back, 2 bases at V and 5 bases at J, with 18 bases in the middle. CDR1 is SGHDN, CDR2 FVKESK, per germline. The CDR3 loop spans 17 amino acids. The CDR3 region is CASSQRWGGAYTGELFF. The DNA for the CDR3 is TGTGCCAGCAGCCAACGCTGGGGCGGCGCTTATACCGGGGAGCTGTTTTTT. The full variable domain, rest sourced from reference TRBV14 and TRBJ2-2, is EAGVTQFPSHSVIEKGQTVTLRCDPISGHDNLYWYRRVMGKEIKFLLHFVKESKQDESGMPNNRFLAERTGGTYSTLKVQPAELEDSGVYFCASSQRWGGAYTGELFFGEGSRLTVL.

This chain joins TRBV7-2 and TRBJ2-1; 9 bases align to TRBD1. The CDR3 has 17 residues. Germline CDR1 is SGHTA and CDR2 is FQGNSA. The trim removed 5 bases at V and 4 bases at J, leaving 12 bases unmatched. The CDR3 here is CASSGQGRLRGYNEQFF. CDR3 bases: TGTGCCAGCAGCGGACAGGGGAGACTCCGTGGGTACAATGAGCAGTTCTTC. The full variable domain, its missing parts supplied by reference TRBV7-2 and TRBJ2-1, is GAGVSQSPSNKVTEKGKDVELRCDPISGHTALYWYRQSLGQGLEFLIYFQGNSAPDKSGLPSDRFSAERTGGSVSTLTIQRTQQEDSAVYLCASSGQGRLRGYNEQFFGPGTRLTVL.

This clonotype was seen only once. J is TRBJ2-7 and V is TRBV29-1; TRBD1 matches at 11 bases. The CDR3 is 14 amino acids. Germline V gene lookup returns CDR1 SQVTM and CDR2 ANQGSEA. With 7 bases clipped from V and 4 bases from J, the junction kept 9 bases outside the gene matches. DNA of the CDR3: TGCAGCGCCACAGGGACAGGGGGTAGATACGAGCAGTACTTC. Its translation is CSATGTGGRYEQYF.

The chain couples TRBV27 to TRBJ1-2; 8 bases are shared with TRBD1. Losses at the gene ends were 2 bases for V and 4 bases for J; bases not matched to a gene: 3. Germline V gives CDR1 MNHEY, CDR2 SMNVEV (reference sequence). The CDR3 spans 14 residues. CDR3 amino acids: CASSLQGASYGYTF. DNA for the CDR3: TGTGCCAGCAGTTTACAGGGGGCCAGCTATGGCTACACCTTC.

V usage is TRBV28 and J usage is TRBJ1-5; no reliable D call. V dropped 6 bases and J dropped 0 bases, with 15 bases sitting between them. The CDR3 runs to 16 residues. The germline V gene has CDR1 MDHEN and CDR2 SYDVKM. The CDR3 DNA reads TGTGCCAGCAGCCGAGACCGGACGTATAGCAATCAGCCCCAGCATTTT. It is translated as CASSRDRTYSNQPQHF. The full variable domain, its missing parts supplied by reference TRBV28 and TRBJ1-5, is DVKVTQSSRYLVKRTGEKVFLECVQDMDHENMFWYRQDPGLGLRLIYFSYDVKMKEKGDIPEGYSVSREKKERFSLILESASTNQTSMYLCASSRDRTYSNQPQHFGDGTRLSIL.

The chain has TRBV29-1 and TRBJ2-1, with a possible D match to TRBD1 (5 bases). Looked up from germline, CDR1 is SQVTM and CDR2 is ANQGSEA. The CDR3 runs 14 residues. V lost 5 bases to trimming and J lost 0 bases, with 11 bases between them. The CDR3 DNA reads as TGCAGCGTTTCCAGGGCTGCCTCCTACAATGAGCAGTTCTTC. It encodes CSVSRAASYNEQFF.

V gene TRBV2 combines with J gene TRBJ2-7; 9 positions match TRBD1. The CDR3 consists of 14 residues. CDR1 and CDR2 from the germline V gene are SNHLY and FYNNEI. The trim removed 3 bases at V and 7 bases at J, leaving 7 bases unmatched. This chain's CDR3 is CASSDTGGPREQYF. In DNA, the CDR3 is TGTGCCAGCAGTGACACAGGGGGCCCGCGGGAGCAGTACTTC.

As for this clonotype: The junction does not match germline at one end; this may be a read error. This chain links TRBV5-6 with TRBJ2-5; D is unresolved. Germline V gives CDR1 SGHDT, CDR2 YYEEEE. The CDR3 length is 11 residues. CDR3 residues: CASSLQEAQYF. DNA of the CDR3: TGTGCCAGCAGCTTGCAAGAGGCCCAGTACTTC.

The chain recombines TRBV2 with TRBJ2-2; 8 bases agree with TRBD1. V dropped 6 bases and J dropped 4; count of bases not matched to a gene: 1. CDR3 length: 13 amino acids. CDR1 and CDR2 from the germline V gene are SNHLY and FYNNEI. The CDR3: CASRDRVTGELFF. The CDR3 DNA reads TGTGCCAGCAGGGACAGGGTCACCGGGGAGCTGTTTTTT.

The chain is built from TRBV7-2 and TRBJ1-2; D may be TRBD1 (5 bases). The V and J ends lost 5 bases and 1 base respectively, with 8 bases between them. There are 13 residues in the CDR3. Germline values: CDR1 SGHTA, CDR2 FQGNSA. The CDR3 loop is CASSRDVNYGYTF. CDR3 nucleotides: TGTGCCAGCAGCCGGGACGTTAACTATGGCTACACCTTC.

The chain has TRBV7-9 and TRBJ2-5; TRBD1 matches at 9 bases. J was trimmed by 0 bases and V by 4 bases; bases with no gene match: 3. Germline CDR1 is SEHNR and CDR2 is FQNEAQ (reference sequence). The CDR3 contains 15 residues. In nucleotides, the CDR3 is TGTGCCAGCAGCTCCGGGACAGGGAACCAAGAGACCCAGTACTTC. It codes for CASSSGTGNQETQYF.

The genes are TRBV14 and TRBJ1-4; D not certain. This CDR3 is built from 15 residues. Germline assignment: CDR1 SGHDN and CDR2 FVKESK. V was shortened by 5 bases and J by 5 bases, with 15 bases between the two germline ends. CDR3 in DNA: TGTGCCAGCAGCTCCCTCCGGACGCCGAATGAAAAACTGTTTTTT. It encodes CASSSLRTPNEKLFF.

The V and J genes are TRBV5-4 and TRBJ2-3; no reliable D call. V was pared by 2 bases and J by 5 bases, with 3 bases between. The CDR3 runs to 11 residues. Germline CDR1 and CDR2: SGHNT and YYREEE (reference sequence). CDR3 in amino acids: CASSFQDTQYF. CDR3 DNA: TGTGCCAGCAGCTTTCAAGATACGCAGTATTTT.

This clonotype has more than one count but fewer than ten. The chain uses TRBV7-9 and TRBJ2-1; D unresolved. Germline assignment: CDR1 SEHNR and CDR2 FQNEAQ (reference sequence). The CDR3 is 12 residues long. V gave up 3 bases and J gave up 6 bases, with 6 bases separating them. CDR3 nucleotides: TGTGCCAGCAGCTTGTCGGGCAATGAGCAGTTCTTC. Translated: CASSLSGNEQFF.

This clonotype has just one count. The J gene is TRBJ1-1, the V gene TRBV3-1; no clear D. V was cut by 6 bases and J by 5 bases, with 16 bases left in between. The CDR3 runs to 14 residues. The germline CDR1 and CDR2 sequences are LGHDT and YNNKEL (reference sequence). The CDR3 loop reads CASRDRAGRTEAFF. The CDR3 nucleotides read TGTGCCAGCAGGGATAGGGCCGGGCGGACTGAAGCTTTCTTT.

The rearrangement uses TRBV5-8 and TRBJ1-1; a possible D gene is TRBD1 (6 bases). CDR3 length: 15 amino acids. V was cut by 2 bases and J by 1 base, with 12 bases left in between. Per the germline V gene, CDR1 is SGHTS and CDR2 is YDEGEE. CDR3 nucleotides: TGTGCCAGCAGCTTTTTGGAGGGGGGGAACACTGAAGCTTTCTTT. Translated: CASSFLEGGNTEAFF.

V gene TRBV29-1 combines with J gene TRBJ2-1; D might be TRBD1 (5 bases). Germline CDR1 reads SQVTM; CDR2 reads ANQGSEA. The CDR3 consists of 15 residues. The V and J ends lost 3 bases and 1 base respectively, with 13 bases between them. CDR3 in DNA: TGCAGCGTTGACGAAGGGGTCCGATCCTACAATGAGCAGTTCTTC. Its protein is CSVDEGVRSYNEQFF.

The genes are TRBV28 and TRBJ2-1; D ambiguous. Between the trimmed V and J ends, which lost 2 bases and 7 bases, there was a span of 6 bases. Germline CDR1 and CDR2: MDHEN and SYDVKM. The CDR3 length is 12 residues. CDR3 loop: CASSLVPNEQFF. The CDR3 DNA sequence: TGTGCCAGCAGTTTAGTACCTAATGAGCAGTTCTTC.

This chain joins TRBV20-1 and TRBJ1-1; D is possibly TRBD1 (6 bases). From germline, CDR1 is DFQATT and CDR2 SNEGSKA (reference sequence). The CDR3 is made up of 15 amino acids. V lost 3 bases and J lost 1, with 15 bases in between. This CDR3 is CSAREGGARNTEAFF. In DNA, the CDR3 is TGCAGTGCTAGGGAGGGGGGCGCACGGAACACTGAAGCTTTCTTT.

The rearrangement uses TRBV6-8 and TRBJ2-7; no clear D. The CDR3 runs to 13 residues. Per the germline V gene, CDR1 is MNHGY and CDR2 is SAAAGT. V dropped 6 bases and J dropped 5 bases, with 14 bases sitting between them. The chain's CDR3 is CASRPTCMNEQYF. CDR3 nucleotides: TGTGCCAGCAGACCAACATGTATGAACGAGCAGTACTTC.

The CDR3 DNA is TGCGCCAGCAGCTCGACTAGCGGGAACCAAGAGACCCAGTACTTC. It encodes CASSSTSGNQETQYF. The rearrangement links TRBV5-1 to TRBJ2-5, with 11 bases lining up with TRBD2. This CDR3 region has 15 residues. The germline gives CDR1 SGHRS, CDR2 YFSETQ. Trimming took 3 bases from V and 0 from J; bases not matched to a gene: 1.

This rearrangement joins TRBV3-1 to TRBJ2-7; D perhaps matches TRBD1 (6 bases). Trimming removed 1 base at V and 0 bases at J, with 16 bases between. The length of the CDR3 is 17 residues. The V gene's germline CDR1 is LGHDT and CDR2 YNNKEL (reference sequence). The CDR3 coding sequence is TGTGCCAGCAGCCAAGCCCCCAATCAGGGGCGCTCCTACGAGCAGTACTTC. It specifies CASSQAPNQGRSYEQYF.

This rearrangement joins TRBV12-3 or TRBV12-4 to TRBJ1-1, with 7 positions matching TRBD1. V shed 5 bases and J 3 bases; nucleotides not matched to a gene: 3. CDR3 length: 13 residues. The CDR3 nucleotides read TGTGCCAGCAGTCGCAGGGGGGACACTGAAGCTTTCTTT. Protein: CASSRRGDTEAFF.

The chain carries TRBV19 and TRBJ1-5; D remains ambiguous. The ends were cut back, 1 base at V and 0 bases at J, with 7 bases in the middle. This CDR3 has 15 residues. The germline V gene encodes CDR1 LNHDA and CDR2 SQIVND (reference sequence). The CDR3 DNA follows: TGTGCCAGTAGTATAGGGCCTTATAGCAATCAGCCCCAGCATTTT. Protein sequence: CASSIGPYSNQPQHF.

This sequence joins TRBV3-1 and TRBJ1-3, with a weak D call TRBD1 (5 bases). The V and J ends lost 5 bases and 0 bases respectively, with 11 bases between them. CDR1 and CDR2 from the germline V gene are LGHDT and YNNKEL (reference sequence). The CDR3 spans 15 residues. CDR3 residues: CASSFDSSSGNTIYF. DNA of the CDR3: TGTGCCAGCAGCTTCGACAGTTCCTCTGGAAACACCATATATTTT.

The chain links TRBV6-1 to TRBJ2-4; 7 bases agree with TRBD1. V trimming: 2 bases; J trimming: 6 bases; junction bases outside the gene matches: 4. CDR3 length: 14 amino acids. CDR1 MNHNS and CDR2 SASEGT come from the germline V gene. The CDR3 nucleotides read TGTGCCAGCAGTGAACCGGGACAGATAAACATTCAGTACTTC. Protein sequence: CASSEPGQINIQYF.

The rearrangement joins TRBV19 to TRBJ2-1; tentatively, D is TRBD2 (5 bases). Trimming stripped 1 base from V and 13 bases from J, with 8 bases between. Germline lookup yields CDR1 LNHDA and CDR2 SQIVND (reference sequence). CDR3 length: 11 residues. In DNA, the CDR3 is TGTGCCAGTAGTATAGCTGGGAGACAGTTCTTC. Translated, it gives CASSIAGRQFF.